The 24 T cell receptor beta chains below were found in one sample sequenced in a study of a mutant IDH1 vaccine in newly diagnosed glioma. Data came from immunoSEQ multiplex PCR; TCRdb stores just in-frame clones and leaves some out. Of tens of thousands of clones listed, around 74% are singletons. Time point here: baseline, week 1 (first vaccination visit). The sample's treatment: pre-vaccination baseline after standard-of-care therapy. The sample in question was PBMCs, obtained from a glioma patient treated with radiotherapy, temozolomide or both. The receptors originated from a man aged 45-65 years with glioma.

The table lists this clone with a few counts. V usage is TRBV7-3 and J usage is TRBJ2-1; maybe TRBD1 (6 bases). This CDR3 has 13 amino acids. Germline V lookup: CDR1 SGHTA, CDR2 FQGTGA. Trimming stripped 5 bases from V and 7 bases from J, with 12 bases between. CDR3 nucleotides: TGTGCCAGCAGCCCCCGGCAGGGGAATGAGCAGTTCTTC. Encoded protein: CASSPRQGNEQFF.

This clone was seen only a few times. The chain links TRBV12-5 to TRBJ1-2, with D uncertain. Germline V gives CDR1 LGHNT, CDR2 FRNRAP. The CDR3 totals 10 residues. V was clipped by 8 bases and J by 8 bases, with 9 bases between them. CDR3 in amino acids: CASSRGGYTF. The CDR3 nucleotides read TGTGCTAGTTCGCGAGGGGGCTACACCTTC.

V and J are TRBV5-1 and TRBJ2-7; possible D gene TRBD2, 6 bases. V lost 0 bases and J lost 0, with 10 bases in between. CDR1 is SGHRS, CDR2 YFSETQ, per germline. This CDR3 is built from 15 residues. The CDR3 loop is CASSLGAGSSYEQYF. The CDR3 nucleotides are TGCGCCAGCAGCTTGGGTGCGGGAAGCTCCTACGAGCAGTACTTC.

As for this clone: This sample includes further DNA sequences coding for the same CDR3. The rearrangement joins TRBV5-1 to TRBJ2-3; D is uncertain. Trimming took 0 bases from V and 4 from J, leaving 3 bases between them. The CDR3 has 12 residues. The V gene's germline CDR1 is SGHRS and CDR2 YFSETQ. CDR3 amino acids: CASSLGADTQYF. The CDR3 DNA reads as TGCGCCAGCAGCTTGGGGGCAGATACGCAGTATTTT.

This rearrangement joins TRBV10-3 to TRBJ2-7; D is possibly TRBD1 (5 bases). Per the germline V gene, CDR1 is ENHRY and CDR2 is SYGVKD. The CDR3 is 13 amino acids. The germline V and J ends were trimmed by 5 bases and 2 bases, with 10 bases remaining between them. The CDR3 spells CAISTTDPYEQYF. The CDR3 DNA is TGTGCCATCAGTACGACAGACCCCTACGAGCAGTACTTC.

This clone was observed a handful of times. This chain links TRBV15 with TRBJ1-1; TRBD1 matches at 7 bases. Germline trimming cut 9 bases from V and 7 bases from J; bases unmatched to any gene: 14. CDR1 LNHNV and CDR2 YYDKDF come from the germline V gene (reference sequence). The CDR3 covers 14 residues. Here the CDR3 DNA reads TGTGCCACGAGGGGGCTACAAGCGGGAGGTGAAGCTTTCTTT. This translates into CATRGLQAGGEAFF. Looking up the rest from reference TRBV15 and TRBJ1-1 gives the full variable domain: DAMVIQNPRYQVTQFGKPVTLSCSQTLNHNVMYWYQQKSSQAPKLLFHYYDKDFNNEADTPDNFQSRRPNTSFCFLDIRSPGLGDTAMYLCATRGLQAGGEAFFGQGTRLTVV.

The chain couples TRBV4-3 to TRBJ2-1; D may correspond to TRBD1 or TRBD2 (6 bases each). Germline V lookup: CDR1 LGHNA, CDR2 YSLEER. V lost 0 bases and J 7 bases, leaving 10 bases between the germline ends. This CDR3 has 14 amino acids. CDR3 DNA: TGCGCCAGCAGCCAAGACCGGGGGCGGAATGAGCAGTTCTTC. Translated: CASSQDRGRNEQFF.

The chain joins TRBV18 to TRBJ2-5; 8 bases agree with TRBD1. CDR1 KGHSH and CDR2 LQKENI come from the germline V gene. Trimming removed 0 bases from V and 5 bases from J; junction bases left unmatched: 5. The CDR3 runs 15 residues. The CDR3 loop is CASSPPQGAGETQYF. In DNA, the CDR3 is TGTGCCAGCTCACCACCGCAGGGGGCTGGGGAGACCCAGTACTTC.

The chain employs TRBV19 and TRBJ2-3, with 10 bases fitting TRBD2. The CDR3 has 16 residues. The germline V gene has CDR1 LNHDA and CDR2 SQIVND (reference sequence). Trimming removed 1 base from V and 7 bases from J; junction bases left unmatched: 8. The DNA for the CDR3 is TGTGCCAGTAGTATAGCTGTAGCGGGGGGCCCCAATACGCAGTATTTT. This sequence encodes CASSIAVAGGPNTQYF.

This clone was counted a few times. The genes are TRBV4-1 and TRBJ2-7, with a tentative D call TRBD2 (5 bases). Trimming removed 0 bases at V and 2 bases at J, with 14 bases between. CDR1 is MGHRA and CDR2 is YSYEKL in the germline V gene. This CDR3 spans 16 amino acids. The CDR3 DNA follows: TGCGCCAGCAGCCAAGATCCCGGGATGGACCCCTACGAGCAGTACTTC. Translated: CASSQDPGMDPYEQYF.

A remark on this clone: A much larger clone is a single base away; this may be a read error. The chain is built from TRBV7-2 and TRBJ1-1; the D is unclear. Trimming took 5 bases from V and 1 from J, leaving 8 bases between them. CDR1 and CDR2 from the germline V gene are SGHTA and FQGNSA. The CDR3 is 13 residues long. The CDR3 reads CASSPMGNTEAFF. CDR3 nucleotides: TGTGCCAGCAGCCCCATGGGGAACACTGAAGCTTTCTTT.

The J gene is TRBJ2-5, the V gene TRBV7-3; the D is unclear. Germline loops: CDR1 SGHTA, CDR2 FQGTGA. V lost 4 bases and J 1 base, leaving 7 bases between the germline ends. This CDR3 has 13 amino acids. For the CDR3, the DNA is TGTGCCAGCAGCTCGTTCCCCCAAGAGACCCAGTACTTC. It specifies CASSSFPQETQYF.

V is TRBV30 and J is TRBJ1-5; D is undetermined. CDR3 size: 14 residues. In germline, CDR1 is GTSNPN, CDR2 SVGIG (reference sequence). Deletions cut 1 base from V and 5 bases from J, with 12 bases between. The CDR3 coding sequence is TGTGCCTGGAGTGCACGGATTTGGGATCAGCCCCAGCATTTT. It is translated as CAWSARIWDQPQHF. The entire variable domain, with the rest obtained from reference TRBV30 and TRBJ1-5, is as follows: SQTIHQWPATLVQPVGSPLSLECTVEGTSNPNLYWYRQAAGRGLQLLFYSVGIGQISSEVPQNLSASRPQDRQFILSSKKLLLSDSGFYLCAWSARIWDQPQHFGDGTRLSIL.

The CDR3 protein is CASNPSGLVGANEQFF. The CDR3 region has the DNA TGTGCCAGCAACCCCTCGGGATTGGTGGGGGCCAATGAGCAGTTCTTC. J is TRBJ2-1 and V is TRBV14, with D possibly matching TRBD1 (6 bases). Germline CDR1 SGHDN, CDR2 FVKESK. The V gene lost 7 bases and the J gene lost 6 bases, with 22 bases spanning the gap. CDR3 size: 16 residues. Combining the CDR3 with reference TRBV14 and TRBJ2-1 gives the whole variable domain EAGVTQFPSHSVIEKGQTVTLRCDPISGHDNLYWYRRVMGKEIKFLLHFVKESKQDESGMPNNRFLAERTGGTYSTLKVQPAELEDSGVYFCASNPSGLVGANEQFFGPGTRLTVL.

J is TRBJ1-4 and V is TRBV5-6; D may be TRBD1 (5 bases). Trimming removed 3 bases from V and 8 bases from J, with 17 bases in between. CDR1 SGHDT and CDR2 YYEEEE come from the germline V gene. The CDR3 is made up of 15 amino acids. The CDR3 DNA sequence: TGTGCCAGCAGCTCGGTTTGGGGGGAAGCGGAAAAACTGTTTTTT. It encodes CASSSVWGEAEKLFF.

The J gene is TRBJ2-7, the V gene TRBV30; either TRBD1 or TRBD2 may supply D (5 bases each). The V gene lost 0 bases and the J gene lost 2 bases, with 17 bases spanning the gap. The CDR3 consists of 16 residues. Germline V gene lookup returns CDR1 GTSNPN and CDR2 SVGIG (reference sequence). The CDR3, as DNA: TGTGCCTGGAGTGTACGGGGCCCCACCCATCCCTACGAGCAGTACTTC. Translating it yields CAWSVRGPTHPYEQYF.

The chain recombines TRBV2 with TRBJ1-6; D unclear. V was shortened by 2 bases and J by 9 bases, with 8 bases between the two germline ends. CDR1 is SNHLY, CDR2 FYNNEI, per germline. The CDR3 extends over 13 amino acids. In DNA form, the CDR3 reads TGTGCCAGCAGTGAATCTGCGGGTTCACCCCTCCACTTT. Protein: CASSESAGSPLHF.

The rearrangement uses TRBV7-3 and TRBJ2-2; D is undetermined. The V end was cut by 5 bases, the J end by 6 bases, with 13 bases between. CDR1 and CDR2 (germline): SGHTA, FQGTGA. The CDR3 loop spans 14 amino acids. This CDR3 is CASSKTPSSGELFF. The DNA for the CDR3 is TGTGCCAGCAGCAAGACACCATCCTCCGGGGAGCTGTTTTTT.

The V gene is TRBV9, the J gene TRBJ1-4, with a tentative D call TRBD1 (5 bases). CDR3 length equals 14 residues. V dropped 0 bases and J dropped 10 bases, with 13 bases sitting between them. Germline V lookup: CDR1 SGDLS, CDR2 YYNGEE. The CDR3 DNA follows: TGTGCCAGCAGCGTAGGCAGGGTTCGTGGAAAACTGTTTTTT. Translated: CASSVGRVRGKLFF.

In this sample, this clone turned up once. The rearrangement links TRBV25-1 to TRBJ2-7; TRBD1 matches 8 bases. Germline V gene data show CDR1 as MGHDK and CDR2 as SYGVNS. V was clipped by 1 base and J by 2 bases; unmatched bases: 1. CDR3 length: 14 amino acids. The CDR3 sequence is CASSEWTGTYEQYF. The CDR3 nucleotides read TGTGCCAGCAGTGAATGGACAGGGACCTACGAGCAGTACTTC.

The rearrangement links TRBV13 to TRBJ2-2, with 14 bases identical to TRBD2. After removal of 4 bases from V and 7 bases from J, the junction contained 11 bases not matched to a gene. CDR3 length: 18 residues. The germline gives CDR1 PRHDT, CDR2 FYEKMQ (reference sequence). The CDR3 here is CASSSGLAGDLDDGELFF. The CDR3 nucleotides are TGTGCCAGCAGCTCGGGACTAGCGGGGGATCTCGACGACGGGGAGCTGTTTTTT. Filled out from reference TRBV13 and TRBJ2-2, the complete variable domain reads AAGVIQSPRHLIKEKRETATLKCYPIPRHDTVYWYQQGPGQDPQFLISFYEKMQSDKGSIPDRFSAQQFSDYHSELNMSSLELGDSALYFCASSSGLAGDLDDGELFFGEGSRLTVL.

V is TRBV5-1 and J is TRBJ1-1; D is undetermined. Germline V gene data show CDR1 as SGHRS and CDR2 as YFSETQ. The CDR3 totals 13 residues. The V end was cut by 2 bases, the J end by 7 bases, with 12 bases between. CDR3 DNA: TGCGCCAGCAGCTTCTCAAGTGAAAATGAAGCTTTCTTT. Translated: CASSFSSENEAFF.

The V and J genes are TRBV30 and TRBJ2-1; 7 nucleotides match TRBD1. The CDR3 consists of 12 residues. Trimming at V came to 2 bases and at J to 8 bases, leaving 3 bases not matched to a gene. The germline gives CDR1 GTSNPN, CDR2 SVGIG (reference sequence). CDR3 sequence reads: CAWSRQGYEQFF. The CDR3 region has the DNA TGTGCCTGGAGTCGACAGGGATATGAGCAGTTCTTC.

The CDR3 reads CASSPQGVTDTQYF. The CDR3 DNA is TGTGCCAGCAGCCCCCAAGGGGTCACAGATACGCAGTATTTT. The V and J genes are TRBV11-3 and TRBJ2-3, with D possibly matching TRBD1 (5 bases). Between the trimmed V and J ends, which lost 5 bases and 2 bases, there was a span of 11 bases. Germline CDR1 is SGHNT and CDR2 is YENEEA. There are 14 residues in the CDR3.